Sequencing of this T cell receptor (beta chain) was carried out in a study of human T cells and chemical hapten exposure. Unique molecular identifiers were attached to individual cDNA molecules during library preparation. TCRdb called the 5' RACE reads again in MiXCR, with one record for every CDR3 protein. Of roughly 81,000 distinct CDR3 sequences listed, 7% to 8% are singletons. Per germline, CDR1 MNHEY and CDR2 SVGAGI. This CDR3 contains 16 residues. The V and J ends lost 4 bases and 0 bases, in that order; junction bases with no gene match: 5. Unfractionated whole blood was the source from which total RNA was extracted. This clonotype was counted many times.

The V call is TRBV6-5, the J call TRBJ2-7; 11 nucleotides line up with TRBD1. The clonotype comes from a male donor in good health. The CDR3 sequence is CASSSGTGGSSYEQYF. The CDR3 DNA reads as TGTGCCAGCAGTTCCGGGACAGGGGGAAGCTCCTACGAGCAGTACTTC.